This TCR beta chain is drawn from a study of immune evolution from preneoplasia to lung adenocarcinoma. This clone was counted only a few times. The protocol was immunoSEQ multiplex PCR, while the TCRdb copy is restricted to in-frame clones and leaves out a portion. The sample lists several thousand clones, approximately 79% occurring once. Germline values: CDR1 SQVTM, CDR2 ANQGSEA. CDR3 size: 12 residues. Trimming took off 4 bases at V and 5 bases at J, with 11 bases between the two ends. This sequence originates from a person between 60 and 79 years old with lung adenocarcinoma. The rearrangement uses TRBV29-1 and TRBJ2-5; D is undetermined. Sequencing input: FFPE adjacent normal lung tissue. The CDR3 bases are TGCAGCGTTGCTCGTGGGCTGGAGACCCAGTACTTC. It codes for CSVARGLETQYF. Full variable domain (outside the CDR3, taken from reference TRBV29-1 and TRBJ2-5): SAVISQKPSRDICQRGTSLTIQCQVDSQVTMMFWYRQQPGQSLTLIATANQGSEATYESGFVIDKFPISRPNLTFSTLTVSNMSPEDSSIYLCSVARGLETQYFGPGTRLLVL.